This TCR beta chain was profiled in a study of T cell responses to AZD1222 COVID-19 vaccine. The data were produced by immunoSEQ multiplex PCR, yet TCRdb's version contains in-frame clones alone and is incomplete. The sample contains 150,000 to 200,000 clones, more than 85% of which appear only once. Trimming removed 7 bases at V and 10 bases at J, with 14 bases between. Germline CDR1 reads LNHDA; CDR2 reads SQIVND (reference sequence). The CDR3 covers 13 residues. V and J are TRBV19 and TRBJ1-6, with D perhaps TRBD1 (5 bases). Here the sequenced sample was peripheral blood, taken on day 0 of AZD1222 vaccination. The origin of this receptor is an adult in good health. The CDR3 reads CASNQGLESPLHF. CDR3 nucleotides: TGTGCCAGTAACCAGGGCCTTGAATCACCCCTCCACTTT. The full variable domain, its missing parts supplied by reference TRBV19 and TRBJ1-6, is DGGITQSPKYLFRKEGQNVTLSCEQNLNHDAMYWYRQDPGQGLRLIYYSQIVNDFQKGDIAEGYSVSREKKESFPLTVTSAQKNPTAFYLCASNQGLESPLHFGNGTRLTVT.